Listed here are 19 T cell receptor beta chains from one sample, sequenced in a study of blood T cell repertoires in COVID-19. Generated by immunoSEQ multiplex PCR, the TCRdb table keeps only in-frame clones and is missing some. The table includes about 240,000 clones, roughly 80% detected once. Input material: peripheral blood. These receptors originate from a woman aged 60-75 years with active or convalescent COVID-19.

V usage is TRBV14 and J usage is TRBJ2-3; 10 bases align to TRBD1. Germline V gene data show CDR1 as SGHDN and CDR2 as FVKESK. With V trimmed by 1 base and J by 4 bases, 2 bases remained unmatched. CDR3 length equals 15 residues. The CDR3 reads CASSQVGTGADTQYF. CDR3 sequence (DNA): TGTGCCAGCAGCCAAGTCGGGACAGGGGCAGATACGCAGTATTTT.

This clone is termed large. This chain links TRBV6-5 with TRBJ1-1; tentatively, D is TRBD1 (6 bases). The CDR3 extends over 13 amino acids. Germline CDR1 and CDR2: MNHEY and SVGAGI. The V gene lost 3 bases and the J gene lost 4 bases, with 9 bases spanning the gap. CDR3 bases: TGTGCCAGCAGTTATCAGGGGAGCACTGAAGCTTTCTTT. Encoded protein: CASSYQGSTEAFF.

The genes are TRBV9 and TRBJ2-2, with 9 bases matching TRBD1. CDR1 and CDR2 from the germline V gene are SGDLS and YYNGEE. Unmatched junction bases numbered 5, after V lost 0 bases and J lost 5 bases. CDR3 length: 16 amino acids. CDR3 protein: CASSVGVGQGTGELFF. The CDR3 DNA sequence: TGTGCCAGCAGCGTAGGGGTAGGACAGGGGACCGGGGAGCTGTTTTTT.

CDR3 nucleotides: TGTGCCAGTAGTATGAGGGAGAACACTGAAGCTTTCTTT. Its translation is CASSMRENTEAFF. This chain links TRBV19 with TRBJ1-1; D gene ambiguous. The V and J ends lost 3 bases and 1 base respectively, with 6 bases between them. Germline CDR1 reads LNHDA; CDR2 reads SQIVND (reference sequence). This CDR3 comprises 13 residues. The entire variable domain, with the rest obtained from reference TRBV19 and TRBJ1-1, is as follows: DGGITQSPKYLFRKEGQNVTLSCEQNLNHDAMYWYRQDPGQGLRLIYYSQIVNDFQKGDIAEGYSVSREKKESFPLTVTSAQKNPTAFYLCASSMRENTEAFFGQGTRLTVV.

J is TRBJ2-7 and V is TRBV7-8; the D is unclear. The V end lost 5 bases, the J end lost 2 bases, and 16 bases lay between the germline ends. The CDR3 length is 15 residues. Per germline, CDR1 SGHVS and CDR2 FQNEAQ. CDR3 in amino acids: CASSLIFGAAYEQYF. The CDR3 coding sequence is TGTGCCAGCAGCCTTATATTTGGAGCCGCCTACGAGCAGTACTTC.

The rearrangement uses TRBV19 and TRBJ1-1; the D gene is possibly TRBD1 (6 bases). V shed 7 bases and J shed 3 bases, with 15 bases lying between them. Looked up from germline, CDR1 is LNHDA and CDR2 is SQIVND (reference sequence). This CDR3 spans 14 amino acids. DNA for the CDR3: TGTGCCAGTACGGCAGGGGACCATTACACTGAAGCTTTCTTT. Protein sequence: CASTAGDHYTEAFF. The full variable domain, completed using reference TRBV19 and TRBJ1-1, is DGGITQSPKYLFRKEGQNVTLSCEQNLNHDAMYWYRQDPGQGLRLIYYSQIVNDFQKGDIAEGYSVSREKKESFPLTVTSAQKNPTAFYLCASTAGDHYTEAFFGQGTRLTVV.

This chain uses TRBV28 with TRBJ2-7, with 7 bases that match TRBD2. The CDR3 sequence is 14 residues long. Trimming cost V 3 bases and J 5 bases; bases outside gene matches: 7. Germline values: CDR1 MDHEN, CDR2 SYDVKM. The CDR3 bases are TGTGCCAGCAGTTTGGGGGGGGGAACGAACGAGCAGTACTTC. Its translation is CASSLGGGTNEQYF.

This clone showed up just a few times. The CDR3 DNA reads TGTGCCAGCTTAAGGGGACAGGGAATTTATGGCTACACCTTC. The encoded protein is CASLRGQGIYGYTF. The gene calls are TRBV2 and TRBJ1-2, with 9 bases matching TRBD1. Per the germline V gene, CDR1 is SNHLY and CDR2 is FYNNEI. This CDR3 comprises 14 residues. Unmatched junction bases numbered 9, after V lost 8 bases and J lost 5 bases.

The V call is TRBV12-3 or TRBV12-4, the J call TRBJ1-4; the match to TRBD1 covers 7 bases. CDR3 length: 12 amino acids. Germline trimming cut 5 bases from V and 12 bases from J; bases unmatched to any gene: 6. The chain's CDR3 is CASSTGALQLFF. DNA for the CDR3: TGTGCCAGCAGTACAGGGGCCCTACAACTGTTTTTT.

The chain couples TRBV18 to TRBJ2-1; 7 bases agree with TRBD1. Germline CDR1 is KGHSH and CDR2 is LQKENI. With 3 bases clipped from V and 5 bases from J, the junction kept 4 bases outside the gene matches. CDR3 size: 14 residues. The CDR3 reads CASSPQTGNNEQFF. The CDR3 nucleotides are TGTGCCAGCTCACCGCAGACAGGGAACAATGAGCAGTTCTTC.

The genes are TRBV5-4 and TRBJ1-1; a weak D match, TRBD1 (5 bases). This CDR3 spans 14 amino acids. V gave up 6 bases and J gave up 4 bases, with 16 bases separating them. The V gene's germline CDR1 is SGHNT and CDR2 YYREEE (reference sequence). The CDR3: CASNPLGASTEAFF. CDR3 DNA sequence: TGTGCCAGCAACCCGTTAGGGGCGTCCACTGAAGCTTTCTTT. The whole variable domain, remainder taken from reference TRBV5-4 and TRBJ1-1, is ETGVTQSPTHLIKTRGQQVTLRCSSQSGHNTVSWYQQALGQGPQFIFQYYREEENGRGNFPPRFSGLQFPNYSSELNVNALELDDSALYLCASNPLGASTEAFFGQGTRLTVV.

The V gene is TRBV23-1, the J gene TRBJ1-4; 9 bases map to TRBD1. TRBV23-1 is reported as an ORF; its role is uncertain. This CDR3 region has 17 residues. Trimming cost V 2 bases and J 2 bases; bases outside gene matches: 6. The CDR3 DNA follows: TGCGCCAGCAGTCAACCCCCTACAGGGGGCACTAATGAAAAACTGTTTTTT. It translates to CASSQPPTGGTNEKLFF.

The chain combines TRBV2 with TRBJ2-7, with TRBD1 matching over 11 bases. The length of the CDR3 is 16 residues. V lost 7 bases to trimming and J lost 6 bases; unmatched junction nucleotides: 14. Germline CDR1 is SNHLY and CDR2 is FYNNEI. The CDR3 nucleotides are TGTGCCAGCACTCCCCAAAGGACAGGGGGCGCGTCCGAGCAGTACTTC. This translates into CASTPQRTGGASEQYF.

This clone came up once. Additional DNA sequences in this sample encode the identical CDR3. The chain links TRBV18 to TRBJ1-5; D is perhaps TRBD1 (6 bases). This CDR3 comprises 14 residues. Deletions cut 6 bases from V and 4 bases from J, with 13 bases between. Germline CDR1 is KGHSH and CDR2 is LQKENI. The CDR3 reads CASSPGTGNQPQHF. In DNA form, the CDR3 reads TGTGCCAGCTCCCCGGGAACAGGGAATCAGCCCCAGCATTTT.

The genes are TRBV12-3 or TRBV12-4 and TRBJ1-2; the D gene is possibly TRBD1 (5 bases). The CDR3 is 13 residues long. Trimming stripped 5 bases from V and 5 bases from J, with 12 bases between. DNA of the CDR3: TGTGCCAGCAGTCGGGGGACCGATTATGGCTACACCTTC. This encodes CASSRGTDYGYTF.

The CDR3 DNA reads as TGTGCCAGCAGCCCCCGACTCGGGAACGAGCAGTACTTC. This gives the protein CASSPRLGNEQYF. This sequence joins TRBV3-1 (or the pseudogene TRBV3-2) and TRBJ2-7; possible D gene TRBD2, 5 bases. CDR1 is LGHDT and CDR2 is YNNKEL in the germline V gene (reference sequence). V lost 4 bases, J lost 5 bases, and 12 bases lay in between. The CDR3 runs to 13 residues.

The chain recombines TRBV3-1 (or the pseudogene TRBV3-2) with TRBJ2-7; 12 bases are a match to TRBD2. Looked up from germline, CDR1 is LGHDT and CDR2 is YNNKEL (reference sequence). CDR3 length: 18 residues. The J segment lost 2 bases and the V segment lost 0 bases, leaving 8 bases of the junction unmatched. CDR3: CASSQEASGGAVAYEQYF. The CDR3 DNA sequence: TGTGCCAGCAGCCAAGAAGCTAGCGGGGGGGCCGTGGCCTACGAGCAGTACTTC.

V and J are TRBV4-2 and TRBJ1-5; D remains unclear. Germline CDR1 and CDR2: LGHNA and YNFKEQ. Between the trimmed V and J ends, which lost 4 bases and 0 bases, there was a span of 4 bases. The CDR3 loop spans 13 amino acids. The CDR3 nucleotides are TGTGCCAGCAGCCTAAATAGCAATCAGCCCCAGCATTTT. The encoded protein is CASSLNSNQPQHF.

This clone was seen only once. The chain couples TRBV1 to TRBJ2-4; the table gives TRBD2 as D, unverified against the DNA. TRBV1 is recorded as a pseudogene. This CDR3 contains 19 residues. The CDR3 nucleotides read TGCACCAGCAGCCAAGAAGGATGGAGCGGGGGGGCCCCCAGGAACATTCAGTACTTC. As protein: CTSSQEGWSGGAPRNIQYF.